The T cell receptor beta chain described here comes from a study of CXCR3-negative and CXCR3-positive naive CD8 T cells. UMI-tagged TRB cDNA libraries were built via 5' RACE. Following a re-call of the 5' RACE reads, TCRdb has one entry per CDR3 protein and lacks DNA. The table lists tens of thousands of distinct CDR3 sequences. The CDR3 contains 13 residues. The chain carries TRBV12-3 or TRBV12-4 and TRBJ1-1. Material for sequencing was memory CD8+ T cells from blood. This clonotype originated in a human donor in good health. Some clones in this sample may be carry-over from other donors' samples. CDR3 sequence reads: CASSFRWNTEALF.